One and the same sample provided the 9 T cell receptor beta chains below, sequenced in a study of beta chain features in type 1 diabetes. Study observations and caveats: A moderate, significant TCRB CDR3 shortening appeared in type 1 diabetes across four CD4+ subsets.

Expressed TCRB transcripts were sequenced because the entire RNA isolate underwent reverse transcription. Sequencing was performed with immunoSEQ multiplex PCR; in TCRdb, only in-frame clones are kept and a portion is missing. Of fewer than 110,000 clones in the sample, under 30% were seen once. Antigens of these TCRs are unknown. The sequencing input was central memory CD4+ T cells from blood. All receptors come from a woman between 18 and 30 years old with type 1 diabetes.

This clone was seen only a few times. The rearrangement uses TRBV5-1 and TRBJ2-5, with TRBD1 matching over 10 bases. The CDR3 contains 16 residues. Losses at the gene ends were 4 bases for V and 2 bases for J; bases not matched to a gene: 8. Per the germline V gene, CDR1 is SGHRS and CDR2 is YFSETQ. CDR3 sequence (DNA): TGCGCCAGCAGCGGGAGACAGGGGGCAATACAAGAGACCCAGTACTTC. The encoded protein is CASSGRQGAIQETQYF.

This clone was detected a few times. The V and J genes are TRBV18 and TRBJ2-5; no clear D. The ends were cut back, 2 bases at V and 5 bases at J, with 12 bases in the middle. Germline-derived CDR1 and CDR2 are KGHSH and LQKENI. The CDR3 is 14 residues long. The CDR3 loop reads CASSPTGYEETQYF. CDR3 DNA: TGTGCCAGCTCACCAACCGGGTACGAGGAGACCCAGTACTTC.

In this sample, this clone turned up a few times. This chain joins TRBV11-2 and TRBJ2-3, with TRBD1 identical over 8 bases. V lost 5 bases to trimming and J lost 0 bases; unmatched junction nucleotides: 7. In germline, CDR1 is SGHAT, CDR2 FQNNGV. This CDR3 is built from 16 residues. The CDR3 here is CASSRGQGASTDTQYF. The CDR3 DNA follows: TGTGCCAGCAGCAGGGGCCAGGGGGCTAGCACAGATACGCAGTATTTT.

V and J are TRBV5-6 and TRBJ1-5; D uncertain. The CDR3 extends over 17 amino acids. V gave up 1 base and J gave up 4 bases, with 18 bases separating them. Germline V gene sequence: CDR1 SGHDT, CDR2 YYEEEE. CDR3 sequence: CASSLHRTESLNQPQHF. DNA for the CDR3: TGTGCCAGCAGCTTGCATCGTACAGAAAGCTTAAATCAGCCCCAGCATTTT.

The chain links TRBV18 to TRBJ2-2, with 10 positions matching TRBD2. J lost 5 bases, V lost 8 bases, and 5 bases had no gene match. Germline loops: CDR1 KGHSH, CDR2 LQKENI. The length of the CDR3 is 14 residues. The CDR3 coding sequence is TGTGCCAGCAGGACTAGCGGCTTTACCGGGGAGCTGTTTTTT. Protein sequence: CASRTSGFTGELFF.

This clone was picked up a small number of times. The V and J genes are TRBV5-1 and TRBJ2-6, with 13 bases aligning to TRBD2. From germline, CDR1 is SGHRS and CDR2 YFSETQ. J was trimmed by 4 bases and V by 4 bases; bases with no gene match: 8. CDR3 length: 18 residues. CDR3 region: CASSPGLAGVGGANVLTF. In DNA, the CDR3 is TGCGCCAGCAGCCCCGGACTAGCGGGAGTAGGGGGGGCCAACGTCCTGACTTTC.

The CDR3 nucleotides are TGTGCCAGCAGCTTACGGGCGGGAGTAGACAATGAGCAGTTCTTC. It is translated as CASSLRAGVDNEQFF. The V call is TRBV7-9, the J call TRBJ2-1; 7 nucleotides agree with TRBD2. CDR3 length: 15 residues. Germline assignment: CDR1 SEHNR and CDR2 FQNEAQ (reference sequence). Trimming removed 2 bases from V and 5 bases from J; junction bases left unmatched: 6.

CDR3 residues: CASSLALGVLAGSYNEQFF. CDR3 coding DNA: TGTGCCAGCAGCTTAGCGTTAGGGGTTCTAGCGGGATCCTACAATGAGCAGTTCTTC. The rearrangement links TRBV7-8 to TRBJ2-1, with 9 bases matching TRBD2. This CDR3 region has 19 residues. V was pared by 0 bases and J by 1 base, with 10 bases of the junction left unmatched. Germline lookup yields CDR1 SGHVS and CDR2 FQNEAQ.

V is TRBV5-4 and J is TRBJ2-4; 7 positions agree with TRBD1. V was pared by 4 bases and J by 5 bases, with 6 bases of the junction left unmatched. CDR1 and CDR2 (germline): SGHNT, YYREEE (reference sequence). The CDR3 contains 14 residues. In nucleotides, the CDR3 is TGTGCCAGCAGCATCTGGGGACAGCAAAACATTCAGTACTTC. It encodes CASSIWGQQNIQYF.